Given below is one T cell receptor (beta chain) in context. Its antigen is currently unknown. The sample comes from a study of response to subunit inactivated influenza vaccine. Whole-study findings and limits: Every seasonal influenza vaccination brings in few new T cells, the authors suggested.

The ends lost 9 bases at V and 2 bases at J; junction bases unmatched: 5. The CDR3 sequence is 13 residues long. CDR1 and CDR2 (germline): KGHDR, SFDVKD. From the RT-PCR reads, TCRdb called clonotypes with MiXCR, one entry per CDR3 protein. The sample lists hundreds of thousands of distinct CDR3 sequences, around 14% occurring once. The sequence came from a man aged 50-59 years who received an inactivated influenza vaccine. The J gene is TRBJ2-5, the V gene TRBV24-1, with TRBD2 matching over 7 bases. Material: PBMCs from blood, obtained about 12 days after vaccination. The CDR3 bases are TGTGCCACCCAAAGCGGGGTACAAGAGACCCAGTACTTC. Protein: CATQSGVQETQYF.